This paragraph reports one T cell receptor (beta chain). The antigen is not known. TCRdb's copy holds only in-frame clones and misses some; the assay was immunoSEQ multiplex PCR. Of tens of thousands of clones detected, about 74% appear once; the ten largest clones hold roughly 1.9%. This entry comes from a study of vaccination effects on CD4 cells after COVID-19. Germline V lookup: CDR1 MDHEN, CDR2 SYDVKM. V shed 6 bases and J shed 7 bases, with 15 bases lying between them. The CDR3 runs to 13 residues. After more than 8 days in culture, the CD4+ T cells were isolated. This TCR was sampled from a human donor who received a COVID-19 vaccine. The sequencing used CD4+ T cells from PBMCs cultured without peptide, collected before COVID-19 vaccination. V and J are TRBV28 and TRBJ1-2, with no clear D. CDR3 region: CASRRAKIGGYTF. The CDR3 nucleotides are TGTGCCAGCAGACGGGCGAAGATAGGTGGCTACACCTTC.